Below are 32 T cell receptor beta chains sequenced from a single sample in a study of blood T cell repertoires in COVID-19. Here immunoSEQ multiplex PCR was the method, and the copy in TCRdb shows in-frame clones only, minus some. The profile shows 350,000 or so clones, under 95% of them singletons. Source material: PBMCs or T cells enriched from blood (not recorded which). The receptors here all came from a woman aged 25-40 years who had recovered from COVID-19.

The gene calls are TRBV7-6 and TRBJ1-2; 8 positions match TRBD1. The CDR3 has 11 residues. Germline V gene sequence: CDR1 SGHVS, CDR2 FNYEAQ. V was pared by 3 bases and J by 14 bases, with 5 bases of the junction left unmatched. In DNA, the CDR3 is TGTGCCAGCAGCTTTGGACAGGGCAAAACCTTC. It yields the protein CASSFGQGKTF.

Written as DNA, the CDR3 is TGCAGCGTTGAAACCGGCGGGGGGGTCTCAGATACGCAGTATTTT. Translated: CSVETGGGVSDTQYF. The rearrangement uses TRBV29-1 and TRBJ2-3; 9 bases are a match to TRBD2. The CDR3 totals 15 residues. Germline V gene lookup returns CDR1 SQVTM and CDR2 ANQGSEA. The ends lost 2 bases at V and 4 bases at J; junction bases unmatched: 7.

The chain recombines TRBV6-5 with TRBJ1-2; D perhaps matches TRBD1 (5 bases). V was trimmed by 0 bases and J by 2 bases, leaving 7 bases between them. This CDR3 is 14 amino acids long. The V gene's germline CDR1 is MNHEY and CDR2 SVGAGI. The CDR3 DNA is TGTGCCAGCAGTTACTCGGGGGGAAACTATGGCTACACCTTC. Encoded protein: CASSYSGGNYGYTF.

This clone was picked up a small number of times. J is TRBJ1-5 and V is TRBV28; tentatively, D is TRBD1 (5 bases). The CDR3 has 14 residues. The germline V gene has CDR1 MDHEN and CDR2 SYDVKM. V was cut by 2 bases and J by 5 bases, with 10 bases left in between. Here the CDR3 reads CASSLGAGYQPQHF. DNA of the CDR3: TGTGCCAGCAGTTTAGGGGCAGGGTATCAGCCCCAGCATTTT.

The gene calls are TRBV7-9 and TRBJ1-2; D call uncertain. The CDR3 has 14 residues. In germline, CDR1 is SEHNR, CDR2 FQNEAQ (reference sequence). V was shortened by 5 bases and J by 2 bases, with 12 bases between the two germline ends. The CDR3 nucleotides are TGTGCCAGCAGCGCACCCGGGTCGAACTATGGCTACACCTTC. It translates to CASSAPGSNYGYTF.

The V call is TRBV28, the J call TRBJ2-3; 7 nucleotides match TRBD1. V gave up 10 bases and J gave up 0 bases; unmatched junction bases: 4. CDR3 length: 13 amino acids. CDR1 and CDR2 from the germline V gene are MDHEN and SYDVKM. The CDR3 nucleotides are TGTGCCACCGAGGGGGCTAGCACAGATACGCAGTATTTT. This encodes CATEGASTDTQYF.

The genes are TRBV11-3 and TRBJ2-5, with 7 bases that match TRBD2. Trimming at V came to 3 bases and at J to 5 bases, leaving 15 bases not matched to a gene. The germline CDR1 and CDR2 sequences are SGHNT and YENEEA. The CDR3 contains 17 residues. The CDR3 nucleotides are TGTGCCAGCAGCTTGGGGATGGGTAGCGGGCCCCGGGAGACCCAGTACTTC. The encoded protein is CASSLGMGSGPRETQYF.

The chain recombines TRBV5-4 with TRBJ2-2; D possibly corresponds to TRBD2 (7 bases). CDR3 length: 15 residues. Germline assignment: CDR1 SGHNT and CDR2 YYREEE (reference sequence). Trimming left V 1 base short and J 7 bases short, with 14 bases between. The CDR3 nucleotides read TGTGCCAGCAGCTTGAGGGGGGGCAGCAGCGGGGAGCTGTTTTTT. Protein sequence: CASSLRGGSSGELFF. Full variable domain (rest looked up from reference TRBV5-4 and TRBJ2-2): ETGVTQSPTHLIKTRGQQVTLRCSSQSGHNTVSWYQQALGQGPQFIFQYYREEENGRGNFPPRFSGLQFPNYSSELNVNALELDDSALYLCASSLRGGSSGELFFGEGSRLTVL.

The V gene is TRBV7-8, the J gene TRBJ1-2, with a tentative D call TRBD1 (5 bases). Germline V gene data show CDR1 as SGHVS and CDR2 as FQNEAQ. V was clipped by 5 bases and J by 4 bases, with 29 bases between them. The CDR3 covers 19 residues. CDR3 in amino acids: CASSIALTPGLSLSYGYTF. Written as DNA, the CDR3 is TGTGCCAGCAGCATTGCTCTGACACCGGGACTCTCGCTTTCCTATGGCTACACCTTC.

The chain couples TRBV19 to TRBJ1-6, with D perhaps matching TRBD1 (6 bases). CDR3 length equals 13 residues. Germline V gene data show CDR1 as LNHDA and CDR2 as SQIVND (reference sequence). The V and J ends lost 9 bases and 5 bases respectively, with 11 bases between them. The CDR3 loop reads CASTGLNNSPLHF. For the CDR3, the DNA is TGTGCCAGCACAGGGCTTAATAATTCACCCCTCCACTTT.

The chain uses TRBV6-5 and TRBJ1-1; D remains unclear. CDR1 and CDR2 (germline): MNHEY, SVGAGI. The CDR3 is 12 residues long. V lost 7 bases, J lost 5 bases, and 11 bases lay in between. CDR3 nucleotide sequence: TGTGCCAGCATTAATCTCGCGACTGAAGCTTTCTTT. It is translated as CASINLATEAFF.

The rearrangement joins TRBV18 to TRBJ1-3; D not certain. Deletions cut 3 bases from V and 3 bases from J, with 9 bases between. This CDR3 contains 14 residues. Germline loops: CDR1 KGHSH, CDR2 LQKENI. The CDR3 region is CASSPGVGGNTIYF. CDR3 in DNA: TGTGCCAGCTCACCTGGAGTAGGTGGAAACACCATATATTTT.

The chain is built from TRBV7-2 and TRBJ2-2; unclear D gene. The CDR3 is 14 amino acids. From germline, CDR1 is SGHTA and CDR2 FQGNSA. Trimming cost V 1 base and J 3 bases, with 6 bases left between them. CDR3 sequence (DNA): TGTGCCAGCAGCTTAGTAGGAGACACCGGGGAGCTGTTTTTT. Translated: CASSLVGDTGELFF.

The CDR3 loop reads CSASGGGDQGEQFF. In DNA form, the CDR3 reads TGCAGTGCTAGTGGCGGGGGAGATCAAGGCGAGCAGTTCTTC. The chain combines TRBV20-1 with TRBJ2-1, with 7 bases aligning to TRBD2. Germline V gene sequence: CDR1 DFQATT, CDR2 SNEGSKA (reference sequence). CDR3 length: 14 amino acids. V was clipped by 3 bases and J by 10 bases; unmatched bases: 12.

This chain uses TRBV3-1 (or the pseudogene TRBV3-2) with TRBJ1-4; a possible D gene is TRBD1 (5 bases). Germline V lookup: CDR1 LGHDT, CDR2 YNNKEL (reference sequence). Between the trimmed V and J ends, which lost 4 bases and 4 bases, there was a span of 22 bases. The CDR3 loop spans 18 amino acids. For the CDR3, the DNA is TGTGCCAGCAGCCCTACTGCGGGGCTCCTTTCTGGTAATGAAAAACTGTTTTTT. Protein: CASSPTAGLLSGNEKLFF.

This clone was seen more than once but under ten times. CDR3 loop: CASSPGLHPSNYGYTF. The DNA for the CDR3 is TGTGCCAGCAGTCCGGGACTCCACCCCTCTAACTATGGCTACACCTTC. The chain links TRBV28 to TRBJ1-2, with D possibly TRBD1 on 5 matching bases. V was pared by 5 bases and J by 0 bases, with 16 bases between. Germline lookup yields CDR1 MDHEN and CDR2 SYDVKM. The length of the CDR3 is 16 residues.

The V gene is TRBV11-2, the J gene TRBJ2-4, with a tentative D call TRBD1 (6 bases). V shed 4 bases and J shed 7 bases, with 17 bases lying between them. The CDR3 has 15 amino acids. CDR1 SGHAT and CDR2 FQNNGV come from the germline V gene. CDR3 nucleotides: TGTGCCAGCAGCTCCAACCCAGGGCAGGGGAACATTCAGTACTTC. The encoded protein is CASSSNPGQGNIQYF.

The chain has TRBV28 and TRBJ2-2; 9 bases fit TRBD2. CDR1 and CDR2 (germline): MDHEN, SYDVKM. The CDR3 has 16 residues. Losses at the gene ends were 2 bases for V and 5 bases for J; bases not matched to a gene: 6. The CDR3 spells CASSLKRGARTGELFF. The CDR3 nucleotides read TGTGCCAGCAGTTTAAAGCGGGGGGCGAGGACCGGGGAGCTGTTTTTT. The full variable domain, its missing parts supplied by reference TRBV28 and TRBJ2-2, is DVKVTQSSRYLVKRTGEKVFLECVQDMDHENMFWYRQDPGLGLRLIYFSYDVKMKEKGDIPEGYSVSREKKERFSLILESASTNQTSMYLCASSLKRGARTGELFFGEGSRLTVL.

The chain employs TRBV2 and TRBJ1-5, with a tentative D call TRBD1 (5 bases). The CDR3 consists of 13 residues. V lost 5 bases and J 6 bases, leaving 11 bases between the germline ends. CDR1 is SNHLY and CDR2 is FYNNEI in the germline V gene. CDR3 DNA: TGTGCCAGCAGTTGGGGGGAGGGTCAGCCCCAGCATTTT. It encodes CASSWGEGQPQHF.

Only a few counts were recorded for this clone. The rearrangement uses TRBV29-1 and TRBJ1-1; no clear D gene. Germline V lookup: CDR1 SQVTM, CDR2 ANQGSEA. Trimming removed 3 bases at V and 1 base at J, with 6 bases between. The CDR3 has 12 residues. The CDR3 nucleotides read TGCAGCGTTGATGCCAGGAACACTGAAGCTTTCTTT. Encoded protein: CSVDARNTEAFF.

This clone was recorded a few times. The chain links TRBV11-2 to TRBJ1-1, with 7 bases that match TRBD1. Losses at the gene ends were 6 bases for V and 2 bases for J; bases not matched to a gene: 12. Looked up from germline, CDR1 is SGHAT and CDR2 is FQNNGV. This CDR3 has 16 amino acids. The CDR3 is CASRLRTGTANTEAFF. As DNA, the CDR3 is TGTGCCAGCAGGCTAAGGACCGGGACAGCAAACACTGAAGCTTTCTTT. The full variable domain, completed using reference TRBV11-2 and TRBJ1-1, is EAGVAQSPRYKIIEKRQSVAFWCNPISGHATLYWYQQILGQGPKLLIQFQNNGVVDDSQLPKDRFSAERLKGVDSTLKIQPAKLEDSAVYLCASRLRTGTANTEAFFGQGTRLTVV.

This clone was seen only once. J is TRBJ1-1 and V is TRBV5-6; 9 nucleotides agree with TRBD1. J lost 4 bases, V lost 4 bases, and 14 bases had no gene match. In germline, CDR1 is SGHDT, CDR2 YYEEEE. This CDR3 contains 17 residues. The CDR3 DNA reads as TGTGCCAGCAGCCTCACAGGGGGCGCTGGGGGTAGCACTGAAGCTTTCTTT. Its translation: CASSLTGGAGGSTEAFF.

This clone is a singleton in its sample. The chain is built from TRBV9 and TRBJ2-3; TRBD2 matches at 9 bases. The V and J ends lost 5 bases and 4 bases, in that order; junction bases with no gene match: 11. CDR3 length equals 16 residues. CDR1 is SGDLS, CDR2 YYNGEE, per germline. This CDR3 reads CASSQGWLAGPDTQYF. DNA of the CDR3: TGTGCCAGCAGTCAGGGGTGGCTAGCGGGGCCAGATACGCAGTATTTT.

V gene TRBV30 combines with J gene TRBJ2-7; 7 nucleotides line up with TRBD2. V was clipped by 3 bases and J by 2 bases; unmatched bases: 10. This CDR3 has 15 amino acids. CDR1 and CDR2 (germline): GTSNPN, SVGIG (reference sequence). The DNA of the CDR3 is TGTGCCTGGAGACCCCAGGGAGGGGAAGCCTACGAGCAGTACTTC. As protein: CAWRPQGGEAYEQYF.

The chain employs TRBV2 and TRBJ1-4; 8 bases map to TRBD1. The V gene end was trimmed by 7 bases and the J gene end by 7 bases; junction bases not matched to a gene: 11. The CDR3 extends over 15 amino acids. Per the germline V gene, CDR1 is SNHLY and CDR2 is FYNNEI. CDR3 residues: CASIRGQMVSEKLFF. DNA for the CDR3: TGTGCCAGCATCAGGGGGCAGATGGTCTCTGAAAAACTGTTTTTT.

A remark on this clone: Additional DNA sequences in this sample encode the identical CDR3. The rearrangement joins TRBV27 to TRBJ2-7, with TRBD1 matching 9 bases. There are 13 residues in the CDR3. CDR1 MNHEY and CDR2 SMNVEV come from the germline V gene (reference sequence). The ends lost 5 bases at V and 3 bases at J; junction bases unmatched: 2. DNA of the CDR3: TGTGCCAGCAGTCCGACAGGGGGCTACGAGCAGTACTTC. Protein sequence: CASSPTGGYEQYF.

This clone appeared once. The rearrangement joins TRBV7-2 to TRBJ2-7, with D possibly TRBD1 on 6 matching bases. Trimming removed 1 base from V and 2 bases from J, with 12 bases in between. Germline CDR1 is SGHTA and CDR2 is FQGNSA. The CDR3 sequence is 15 residues long. Written as DNA, the CDR3 is TGTGCCAGCAGCTTAGGAAAACAGGGAGCCTACGAGCAGTACTTC. Translating gives CASSLGKQGAYEQYF. The complete variable domain, with remaining parts taken from reference TRBV7-2 and TRBJ2-7, reads GAGVSQSPSNKVTEKGKDVELRCDPISGHTALYWYRQSLGQGLEFLIYFQGNSAPDKSGLPSDRFSAERTGGSVSTLTIQRTQQEDSAVYLCASSLGKQGAYEQYFGPGTRLTVT.

The chain combines TRBV9 with TRBJ1-3; D not certain. Germline CDR1 SGDLS, CDR2 YYNGEE. The germline V and J ends were trimmed by 4 bases and 0 bases, with 14 bases remaining between them. CDR3 length equals 16 residues. CDR3 sequence reads: CASSPRGDLSGNTIYF. The CDR3 DNA is TGTGCCAGCAGCCCCCGGGGAGATCTCTCTGGAAACACCATATATTTT.

The V gene is TRBV5-5, the J gene TRBJ1-4, with D unclear. The CDR3 has 16 amino acids. The germline V gene encodes CDR1 SGHKS and CDR2 YYEKEE (reference sequence). V lost 3 bases, J lost 3 bases, and 15 bases lay in between. The CDR3 is CASSSTIPGPNEKLFF. CDR3 in DNA: TGTGCCAGCAGCTCGACTATACCGGGTCCTAATGAAAAACTGTTTTTT.

The chain is built from TRBV30 and TRBJ1-6; 7 nucleotides line up with TRBD1. The V segment lost 4 bases and the J segment 11 bases; nucleotides outside the gene matches: 11. This CDR3 spans 14 amino acids. Germline V gives CDR1 GTSNPN, CDR2 SVGIG (reference sequence). CDR3 DNA sequence: TGTGCCTGGACCATGACAGGGTCAGGGACACCCCTCCACTTT. It is translated as CAWTMTGSGTPLHF.

This clone was observed a handful of times. Other DNA sequences from this sample encode an identical CDR3 as well. The V and J genes are TRBV5-4 and TRBJ2-7, with a weak D call TRBD1 (5 bases). The CDR3 contains 13 residues. V shed 1 base and J shed 1 base, with 6 bases lying between them. Germline lookup yields CDR1 SGHNT and CDR2 YYREEE (reference sequence). CDR3 coding DNA: TGTGCCAGCAGCTTGACAGGATCCTACGAGCAGTACTTC. Translation gives CASSLTGSYEQYF.

The V and J genes are TRBV7-3 and TRBJ2-2; tentative D call: TRBD2 (6 bases). The germline CDR1 and CDR2 sequences are SGHTA and FQGTGA. With 1 base removed from V and 3 bases from J, the gap between germline ends came to 12 bases. The CDR3 is 16 amino acids. The CDR3 sequence: CASSLIASAYTGELFF. The CDR3 DNA sequence: TGTGCCAGCAGCTTAATTGCTAGCGCCTACACCGGGGAGCTGTTTTTT.